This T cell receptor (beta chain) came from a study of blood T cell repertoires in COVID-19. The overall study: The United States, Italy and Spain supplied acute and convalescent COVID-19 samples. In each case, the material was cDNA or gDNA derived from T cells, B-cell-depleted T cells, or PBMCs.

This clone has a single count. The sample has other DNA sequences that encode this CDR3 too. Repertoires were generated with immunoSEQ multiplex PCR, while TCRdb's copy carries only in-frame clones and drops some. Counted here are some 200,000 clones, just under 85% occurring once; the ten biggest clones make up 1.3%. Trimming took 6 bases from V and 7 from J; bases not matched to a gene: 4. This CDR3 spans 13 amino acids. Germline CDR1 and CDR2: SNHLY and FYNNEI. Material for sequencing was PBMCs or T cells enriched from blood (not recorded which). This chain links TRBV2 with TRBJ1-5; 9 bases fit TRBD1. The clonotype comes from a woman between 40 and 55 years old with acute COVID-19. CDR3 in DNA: TGTGCCAGCAGGGGACAGGGTGGACAGCCCCAGCATTTT. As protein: CASRGQGGQPQHF.